This record looks at one TCR beta chain sequence and its context. Here immunoSEQ multiplex PCR was the method, and the copy in TCRdb shows in-frame clones only, minus some. The sample lists approximately 46,000 clones; approximately 89% were seen once. The V and J ends lost 1 base and 6 bases respectively, with 16 bases between them. The CDR3 is made up of 16 amino acids. CDR1 SEHNR and CDR2 FQNEAQ come from the germline V gene (reference sequence). The entry originates in a study of blood T cell repertoires in COVID-19. Whole-study context: Samples came from the United States, Italy and Spain, spanning acute and convalescent COVID-19.

This receptor was identified in a human donor in a cohort sampled during active COVID-19. The V gene is TRBV7-9, the J gene TRBJ2-1; TRBD1 is a possible D gene (7 bases). Sequenced material: peripheral blood. The DNA for the CDR3 is TGTGCCAGCAGCTTAGTCCCCGGGCAGGGGGGCAATGAGCAGTTCTTC. Translated: CASSLVPGQGGNEQFF.